Listed below are T cell receptor beta chains from one sample, sequenced in a study of T cell responses to AZD1222 COVID-19 vaccine. Here immunoSEQ multiplex PCR was the method, and the copy in TCRdb shows in-frame clones only, minus some. The profile shows under 200,000 clones, approximately 88% of them singletons. Sequencing used peripheral blood, obtained 28 days after the second AZD1222 dose. The origin of the receptors is an adult who received the AZD1222 COVID-19 vaccine. Both conserved end residues are part of each CDR3. A D gene is named only where the DNA matches it firmly. Clone size is shown for a subset of rows, as once, few, many or a class of expanded clone.

CDR3,DNA,V,D,size,J
CASRQSSGNTIYF,TGTGCCAGCAGACAGTCCTCTGGAAACACCATATATTTT,TRBV12-3/TRBV12-4,-,-,TRBJ1-3
CASSQALHEQYF,TGTGCCAGCAGCCAAGCCTTGCACGAGCAGTACTTC,TRBV3-1/TRBV3-2,-,once,TRBJ2-7
CSGRGNTIYF,TGCAGCGGTCGTGGAAACACCATATATTTT,TRBV29-1,-,-,TRBJ1-3
CASRGGQGETQYF,TGTGCCAGCAGGGGCGGACAGGGAGAGACCCAGTACTTC,TRBV9,TRBD1,-,TRBJ2-5
CASSQAGGWGNTIYF,TGTGCCAGTAGTCAAGCAGGGGGCTGGGGAAACACCATATATTTT,TRBV19,TRBD1,-,TRBJ1-3
CASSLSRVDGELFF,TGTGCTAGCAGCTTAAGTCGGGTCGACGGGGAGCTGTTTTTT,TRBV7-7,-,-,TRBJ2-2
CASSLEVTVNTEAFF,TGTGCCAGCAGCTTGGAGGTGACAGTGAACACTGAAGCTTTCTTT,TRBV5-5,-,-,TRBJ1-1
CASSPTGGGEKLFF,TGTGCCAGCAGCCCCACAGGGGGTGGTGAAAAACTGTTTTTT,TRBV7-9,TRBD1,-,TRBJ1-4
CASDHGNTEAFF,TGTGCCAGTGATCATGGGAACACTGAAGCTTTCTTT,TRBV19,-,-,TRBJ1-1
CASSSGDFNYGYTF,TGTGCCAGCAGTTCGGGGGATTTTAACTATGGCTACACCTTC,TRBV28,-,-,TRBJ1-2
CATSGGQRVVTEAFF,TGTGCCACCAGCGGGGGACAACGGGTGGTAACTGAAGCTTTCTTT,TRBV15,-,-,TRBJ1-1
CASRGLRGGRSDTQYF,TGTGCCAGTAGGGGTTTGCGGGGGGGCAGGTCAGATACGCAGTATTTT,TRBV19,TRBD2,-,TRBJ2-3
CASSPGLLLNDQPQHF,TGCGCCAGCAGCCCGGGACTGTTACTTAACGATCAGCCCCAGCATTTT,TRBV5-1,-,-,TRBJ1-5
CASMVREGRETQYF,TGTGCCAGCATGGTGCGGGAGGGAAGAGAGACCCAGTACTTC,TRBV6-5,TRBD2,-,TRBJ2-5
CASSQDVGDEKLFF,TGCGCCAGCAGCCAAGATGTTGGTGATGAAAAACTGTTTTTT,TRBV4-1,-,-,TRBJ1-4
CASSPRGQTNQPQHF,TGTGCCAGCTCACCTCGAGGACAGACCAATCAGCCCCAGCATTTT,TRBV18,-,-,TRBJ1-5
CASSLGTPRRENTEAFF,TGCGCCAGCAGCCTCGGGACACCCCGCAGGGAGAACACTGAAGCTTTCTTT,TRBV5-1,-,-,TRBJ1-1
CASSEGGYQETQYF,TGTGCCAGCAGCGAAGGGGGATACCAAGAGACCCAGTACTTC,TRBV2,-,once,TRBJ2-5
CASSFPSGGSPLHF,TGTGCCAGCAGTTTCCCCTCTGGTGGTTCACCCCTCCACTTT,TRBV6-5,-,-,TRBJ1-6
CASSPLLAGGQRYF,TGTGCCAGCAGCCCGCTGCTAGCGGGGGGGCAAAGGTACTTC,TRBV3-1/TRBV3-2,TRBD2,few,TRBJ2-7
CSFRRGGFTEAFF,TGCAGCTTCCGGCGCGGGGGGTTCACTGAAGCTTTCTTT,TRBV29-1,-,-,TRBJ1-1
CASTSSPMRISYNSPLHF,TGTGCCAGCACTTCCTCCCCTATGAGGATCTCCTATAATTCACCCCTCCACTTT,TRBV27,-,-,TRBJ1-6
CASSLYSWEQFF,TGTGCCAGCAGTCTATATTCTTGGGAGCAGTTCTTC,TRBV6-2/TRBV6-3,-,-,TRBJ2-1
CASSYSGRGQPQHF,TGTGCCAGCAGTTACTCTGGGAGAGGTCAGCCCCAGCATTTT,TRBV6-5,-,-,TRBJ1-5
CASSLRTGDSPLHF,TGTGCCAGCAGCCTTAGGACAGGGGATTCACCCCTCCACTTT,TRBV3-1/TRBV3-2,TRBD1,-,TRBJ1-6
CASSLTDYSNQPQHF,TGTGCCAGTAGCCTGACAGATTATAGCAATCAGCCCCAGCATTTT,TRBV19,-,-,TRBJ1-5
CASSPREGQGPLSGNTIYF,TGCGCCAGCAGCCCCAGGGAGGGACAGGGCCCGCTCTCTGGAAACACCATATATTTT,TRBV5-1,TRBD1,-,TRBJ1-3
CASQNGSTRTEAFF,TGTGCCAGCCAAAATGGGAGTACAAGGACTGAAGCTTTCTTT,TRBV7-3,-,-,TRBJ1-1
CASSQTGHSPLHF,TGCGCCAGCAGCCAGACAGGGCATTCACCCCTCCACTTT,TRBV4-3,TRBD1,-,TRBJ1-6
CASSQVAGETQYF,TGTGCCAGCAGCCAAGTCGCGGGTGAGACCCAGTACTTC,TRBV3-1/TRBV3-2,-,-,TRBJ2-5
CASSLAGTGNYGYTF,TGTGCCAGCAGCTTGGCAGGGACAGGGAACTATGGCTACACCTTC,TRBV5-4,TRBD1,-,TRBJ1-2
CASNGGARANYGYTF,TGTGCCAGTAATGGGGGCGCAAGGGCTAACTATGGCTACACCTTC,TRBV19,-,few,TRBJ1-2
CASSPLGEPQETQYF,TGTGCCAGCAGCCCGCTGGGGGAACCCCAAGAGACCCAGTACTTC,TRBV27,-,-,TRBJ2-5
CASSLEPGLARTYTQYF,TGTGCCAGCAGCTTAGAACCGGGACTAGCGAGGACCTATACGCAGTATTTT,TRBV7-2,TRBD2,-,TRBJ2-3
CASSYSAGTGEQYF,TGTGCCAGCAGTTACTCGGCAGGGACCGGCGAGCAGTACTTC,TRBV6-2/TRBV6-3,-,-,TRBJ2-7
CASSLDRALRDTQYF,TGTGCCAGCAGCCTTGACAGGGCCTTGAGAGATACGCAGTATTTT,TRBV11-2,TRBD1,-,TRBJ2-3
CASSDLGSNTEAFF,TGTGCCAGCAGTGACCTGGGGTCGAACACTGAAGCTTTCTTT,TRBV5-6,-,-,TRBJ1-1
CASSEVSPGQGKVDTF,TGTGCCAGCAGTGAAGTGTCACCGGGACAGGGGAAAGTGGACACCTTC,TRBV2,TRBD1,-,TRBJ1-2
CASRTGTSGEETQYF,TGTGCCAGCAGGACCGGGACTAGCGGGGAAGAGACCCAGTACTTC,TRBV7-8,TRBD2,once,TRBJ2-5
CATSRVGEEGYYGYTF,TGTGCCACCAGCAGAGTGGGGGAGGAAGGCTACTATGGCTACACCTTC,TRBV15,-,-,TRBJ1-2
CASSYTPQNSPLHF,TGTGCCAGCAGCTATACCCCTCAGAATTCACCCCTCCACTTT,TRBV7-2,-,-,TRBJ1-6
CASSFLGPFYGYTF,TGTGCCAGCAGTTTCCTCGGGCCGTTCTATGGCTACACCTTC,TRBV28,-,-,TRBJ1-2
CASIDLTSEAFF,TGTGCCAGCATCGACCTTACCTCTGAAGCTTTCTTT,TRBV6-5,-,-,TRBJ1-1
CASSSNPSDGNTEAFF,TGTGCCAGCAGCTCGAATCCTTCCGACGGGAACACTGAAGCTTTCTTT,TRBV7-9,-,-,TRBJ1-1
CASSLSGARGEQYF,TGTGCCAGCAGCTTATCCGGGGCCCGGGGGGAGCAGTACTTC,TRBV5-5,-,-,TRBJ2-7
CASSSRTGAHSYEQYF,TGTGCCAGCAGCTCCCGGACAGGGGCGCACTCCTACGAGCAGTACTTC,TRBV11-2,TRBD1,-,TRBJ2-7
CASSLETSGRAHEQYF,TGTGCCAGCAGCTTAGAGACTAGCGGCCGCGCCCACGAGCAGTACTTC,TRBV11-1,TRBD2,-,TRBJ2-7
CASSVSVDTEAFF,TGTGCCAGCAGCGTAAGTGTGGACACTGAAGCTTTCTTT,TRBV9,-,once,TRBJ1-1
CASRLTGTDEQFF,TGTGCCAGCAGGCTTACAGGGACGGATGAGCAGTTCTTC,TRBV6-5,-,-,TRBJ2-1
CASSQGTGLGAFF,TGCGCCAGCAGCCAAGGGACAGGCTTAGGGGCTTTCTTT,TRBV4-1,TRBD1,-,TRBJ1-1